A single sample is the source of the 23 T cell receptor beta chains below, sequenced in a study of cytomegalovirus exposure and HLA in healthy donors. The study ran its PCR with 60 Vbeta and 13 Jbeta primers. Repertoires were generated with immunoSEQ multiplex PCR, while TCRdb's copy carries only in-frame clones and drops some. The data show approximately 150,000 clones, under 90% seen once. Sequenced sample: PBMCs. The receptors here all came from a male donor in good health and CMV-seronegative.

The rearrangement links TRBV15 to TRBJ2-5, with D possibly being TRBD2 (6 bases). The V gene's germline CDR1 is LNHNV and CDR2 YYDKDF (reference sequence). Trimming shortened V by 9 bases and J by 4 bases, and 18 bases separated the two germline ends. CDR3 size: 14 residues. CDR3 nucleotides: TGTGCCACAAGGGAAGCGGGCGGCGCAGAGACCCAGTACTTC. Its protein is CATREAGGAETQYF.

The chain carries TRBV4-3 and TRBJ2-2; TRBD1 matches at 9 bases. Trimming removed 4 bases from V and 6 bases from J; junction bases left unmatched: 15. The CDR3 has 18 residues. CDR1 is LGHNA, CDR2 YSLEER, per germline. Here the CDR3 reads CASSPLWTGQGPAGELFF. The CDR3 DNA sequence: TGCGCCAGCAGCCCCCTTTGGACGGGACAGGGTCCCGCCGGGGAGCTGTTTTTT.

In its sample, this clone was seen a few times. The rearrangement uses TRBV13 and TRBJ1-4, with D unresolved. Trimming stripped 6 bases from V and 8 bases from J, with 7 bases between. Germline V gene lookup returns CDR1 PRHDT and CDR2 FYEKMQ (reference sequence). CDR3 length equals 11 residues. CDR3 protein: CASSREEKLFF. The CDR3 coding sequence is TGTGCCAGCAGTCGGGAGGAAAAACTGTTTTTT.

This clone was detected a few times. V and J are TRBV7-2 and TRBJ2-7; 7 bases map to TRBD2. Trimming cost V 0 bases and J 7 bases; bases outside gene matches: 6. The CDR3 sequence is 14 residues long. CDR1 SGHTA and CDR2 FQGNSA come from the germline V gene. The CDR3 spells CASSLAGEGWEQYF. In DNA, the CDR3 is TGTGCCAGCAGCTTAGCGGGGGAGGGGTGGGAGCAGTACTTC.

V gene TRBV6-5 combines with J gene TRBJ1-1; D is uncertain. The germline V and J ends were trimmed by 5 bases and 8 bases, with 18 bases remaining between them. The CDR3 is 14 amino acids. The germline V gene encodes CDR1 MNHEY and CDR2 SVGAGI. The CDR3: CASSESTPGLEAFF. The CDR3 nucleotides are TGTGCCAGCAGTGAAAGCACTCCGGGATTGGAAGCTTTCTTT.

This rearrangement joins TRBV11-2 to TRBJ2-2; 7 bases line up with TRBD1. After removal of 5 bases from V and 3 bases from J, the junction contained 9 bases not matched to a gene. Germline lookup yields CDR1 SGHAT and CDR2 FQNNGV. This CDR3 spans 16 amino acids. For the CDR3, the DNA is TGTGCCAGCAGCCATACAGGGGTGGAGGACACCGGGGAGCTGTTTTTT. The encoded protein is CASSHTGVEDTGELFF.

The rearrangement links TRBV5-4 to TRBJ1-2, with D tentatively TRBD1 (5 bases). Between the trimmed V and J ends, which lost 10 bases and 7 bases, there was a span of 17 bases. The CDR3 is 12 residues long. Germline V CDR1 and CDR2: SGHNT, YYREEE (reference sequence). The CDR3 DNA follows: TGTGCCCCCCTCACGGGGGGGGGTGGCTACACCTTC. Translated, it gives CAPLTGGGGYTF.

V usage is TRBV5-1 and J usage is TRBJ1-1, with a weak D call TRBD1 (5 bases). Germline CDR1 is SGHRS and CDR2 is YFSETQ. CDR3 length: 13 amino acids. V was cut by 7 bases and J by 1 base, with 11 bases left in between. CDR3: CASQGGTNTEAFF. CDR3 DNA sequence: TGCGCCAGCCAGGGAGGGACGAACACTGAAGCTTTCTTT.

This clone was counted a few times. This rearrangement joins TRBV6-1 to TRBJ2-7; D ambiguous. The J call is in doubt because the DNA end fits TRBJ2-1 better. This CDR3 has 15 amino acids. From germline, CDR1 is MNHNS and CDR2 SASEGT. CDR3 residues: CASSEDGGSYNEQFF. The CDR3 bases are TGTGCCAGCAGTGAAGATGGCGGCTCCTACAATGAGCAGTTCTTC.

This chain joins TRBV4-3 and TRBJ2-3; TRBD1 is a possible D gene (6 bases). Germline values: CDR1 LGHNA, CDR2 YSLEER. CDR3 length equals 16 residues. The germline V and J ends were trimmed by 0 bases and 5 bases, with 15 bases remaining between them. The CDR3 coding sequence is TGCGCCAGCAGCCAAGAGCCCCGACAGGCAGGAGATACGCAGTATTTT. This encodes CASSQEPRQAGDTQYF.

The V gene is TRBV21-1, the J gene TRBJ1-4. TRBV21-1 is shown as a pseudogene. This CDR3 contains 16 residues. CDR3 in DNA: TGTGCCAGCACTACTACCCCAGTAGCAACTAATGAAAAACTGTTTTTT. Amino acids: CASTTTPVATNEKLFF.

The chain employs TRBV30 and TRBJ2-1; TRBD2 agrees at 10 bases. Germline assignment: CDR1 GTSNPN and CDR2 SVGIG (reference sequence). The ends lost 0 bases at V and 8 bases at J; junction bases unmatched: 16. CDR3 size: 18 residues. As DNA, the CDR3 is TGTGCCTGGAGTGTACTCAGGCCAGCGGGAGGGCCGGTCCATGAGCAGTTCTTC. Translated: CAWSVLRPAGGPVHEQFF.

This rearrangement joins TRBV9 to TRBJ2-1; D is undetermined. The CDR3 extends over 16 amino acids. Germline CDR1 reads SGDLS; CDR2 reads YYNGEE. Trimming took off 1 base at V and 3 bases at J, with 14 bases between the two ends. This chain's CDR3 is CASSVNIAGFYNEQFF. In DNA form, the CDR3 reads TGTGCCAGCAGCGTAAATATCGCAGGCTTCTACAATGAGCAGTTCTTC.

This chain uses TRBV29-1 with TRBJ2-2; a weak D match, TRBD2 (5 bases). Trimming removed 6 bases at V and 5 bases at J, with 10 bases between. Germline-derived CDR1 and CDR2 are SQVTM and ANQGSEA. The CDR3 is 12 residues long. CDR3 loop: CSVAWETGELFF. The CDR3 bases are TGCAGCGTCGCATGGGAGACCGGGGAGCTGTTTTTT.

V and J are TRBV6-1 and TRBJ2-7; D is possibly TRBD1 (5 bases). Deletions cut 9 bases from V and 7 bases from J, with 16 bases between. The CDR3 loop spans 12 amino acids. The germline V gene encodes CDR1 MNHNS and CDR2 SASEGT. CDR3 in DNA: TGTGCCAGTAGCCTCACGGCAGGGGAGCAGTACTTC. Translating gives CASSLTAGEQYF.

CDR3 in DNA: TGTGCCACCTTCCCCGACAGACTGAATGAAAAACTGTTTTTT. The encoded protein is CATFPDRLNEKLFF. The chain links TRBV28 to TRBJ1-4, with TRBD1 as a possible D gene (5 bases). There are 14 residues in the CDR3. Per the germline V gene, CDR1 is MDHEN and CDR2 is SYDVKM. The V and J ends lost 10 bases and 5 bases respectively, with 17 bases between them. Filled out from reference TRBV28 and TRBJ1-4, the complete variable domain reads DVKVTQSSRYLVKRTGEKVFLECVQDMDHENMFWYRQDPGLGLRLIYFSYDVKMKEKGDIPEGYSVSREKKERFSLILESASTNQTSMYLCATFPDRLNEKLFFGSGTQLSVL.

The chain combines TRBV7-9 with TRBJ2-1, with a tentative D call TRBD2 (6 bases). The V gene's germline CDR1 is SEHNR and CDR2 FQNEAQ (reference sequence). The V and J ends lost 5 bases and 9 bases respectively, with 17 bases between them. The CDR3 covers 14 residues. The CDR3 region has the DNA TGTGCCAGCAGCCCGCAACGACTAGTAGTTGAGCAGTTCTTC. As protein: CASSPQRLVVEQFF.

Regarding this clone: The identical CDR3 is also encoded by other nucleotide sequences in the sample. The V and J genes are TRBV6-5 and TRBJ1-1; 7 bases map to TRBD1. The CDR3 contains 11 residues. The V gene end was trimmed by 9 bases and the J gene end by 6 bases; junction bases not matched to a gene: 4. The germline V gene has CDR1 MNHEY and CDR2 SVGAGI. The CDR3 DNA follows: TGTGCCAGTCTAGGGGGCCCTGAAGCTTTCTTT. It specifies CASLGGPEAFF.

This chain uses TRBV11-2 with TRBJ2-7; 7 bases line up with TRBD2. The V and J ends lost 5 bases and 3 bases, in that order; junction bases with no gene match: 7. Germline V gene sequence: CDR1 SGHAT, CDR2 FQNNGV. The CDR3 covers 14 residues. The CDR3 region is CASSEAGWGYEQYF. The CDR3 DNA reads TGTGCCAGCAGCGAAGCGGGATGGGGCTACGAGCAGTACTTC.

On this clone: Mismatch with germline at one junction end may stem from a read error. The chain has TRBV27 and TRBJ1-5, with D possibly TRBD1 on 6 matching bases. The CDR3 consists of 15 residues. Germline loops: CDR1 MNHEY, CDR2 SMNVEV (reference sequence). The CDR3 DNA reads TGTGCCAGCAGTCTATCTCGGGGGGCGAATCAGCCCCAGCATTTT. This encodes CASSLSRGANQPQHF.

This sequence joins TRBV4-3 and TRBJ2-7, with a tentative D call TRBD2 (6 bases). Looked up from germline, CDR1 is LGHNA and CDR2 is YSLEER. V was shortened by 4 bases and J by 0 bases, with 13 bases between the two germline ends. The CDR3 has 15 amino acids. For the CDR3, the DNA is TGCGCCAGCAGCCGGCAGTCGGGGGACTCCTACGAGCAGTACTTC. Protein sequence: CASSRQSGDSYEQYF.

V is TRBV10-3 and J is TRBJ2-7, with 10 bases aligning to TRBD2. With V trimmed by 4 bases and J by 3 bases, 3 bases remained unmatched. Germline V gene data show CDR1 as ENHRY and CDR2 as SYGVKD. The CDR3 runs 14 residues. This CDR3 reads CAISVPSGGYEQYF. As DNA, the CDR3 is TGTGCCATCAGTGTGCCTAGCGGGGGCTACGAGCAGTACTTC.

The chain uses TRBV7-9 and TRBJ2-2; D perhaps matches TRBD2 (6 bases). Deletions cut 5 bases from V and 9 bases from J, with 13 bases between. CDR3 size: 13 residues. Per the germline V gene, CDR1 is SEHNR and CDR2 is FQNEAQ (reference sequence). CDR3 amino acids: CASSPWGDRELFF. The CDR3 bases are TGTGCCAGCAGCCCCTGGGGGGATCGGGAGCTGTTTTTT.